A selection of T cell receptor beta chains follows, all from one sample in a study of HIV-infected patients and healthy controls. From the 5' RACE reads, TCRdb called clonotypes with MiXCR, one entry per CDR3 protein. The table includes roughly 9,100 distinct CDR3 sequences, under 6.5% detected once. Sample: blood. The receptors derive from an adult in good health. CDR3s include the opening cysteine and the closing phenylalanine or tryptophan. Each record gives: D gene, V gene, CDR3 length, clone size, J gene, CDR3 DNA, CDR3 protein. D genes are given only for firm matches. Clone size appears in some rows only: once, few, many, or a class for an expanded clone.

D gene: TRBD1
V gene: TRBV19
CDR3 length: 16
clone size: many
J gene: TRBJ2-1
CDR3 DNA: TGTGCCAGTAGTATCCGCGACAGGGGGCGCGAAAATGAGCAGTTCTTC
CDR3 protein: CASSIRDRGRENEQFF

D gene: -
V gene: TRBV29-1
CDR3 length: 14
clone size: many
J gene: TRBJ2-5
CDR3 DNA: TGCAGCGTCAGAAGAAGACATTCTCAAGAGACCCAGTACTTC
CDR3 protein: CSVRRRHSQETQYF

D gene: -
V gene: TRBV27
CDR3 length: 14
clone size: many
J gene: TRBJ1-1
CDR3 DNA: TGTGCCAGCAGTGACGGACGGACGAACACTGAAGCTTTCTTT
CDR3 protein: CASSDGRTNTEAFF

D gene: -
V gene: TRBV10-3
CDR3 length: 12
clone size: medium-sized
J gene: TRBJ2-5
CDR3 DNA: TGTGCCATCAGTGAGTCGGGAGAGACCCAGTACTTC
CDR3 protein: CAISESGETQYF

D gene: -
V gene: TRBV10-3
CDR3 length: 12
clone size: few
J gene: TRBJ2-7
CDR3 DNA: TGTGCCATCAGTGGGACAGCCTACGAGCAGTACTTC
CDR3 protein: CAISGTAYEQYF

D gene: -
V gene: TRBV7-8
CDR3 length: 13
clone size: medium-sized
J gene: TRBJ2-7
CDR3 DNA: TGTGCCAGCAGCTTGGGGCTGTCCTACGAGCAGTACTTC
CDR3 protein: CASSLGLSYEQYF

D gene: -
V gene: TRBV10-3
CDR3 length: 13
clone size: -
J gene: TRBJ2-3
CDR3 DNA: TGTGCCATCAGTGGCCAGGGCCCAGATACGCAGTATTTT
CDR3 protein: CAISGQGPDTQYF

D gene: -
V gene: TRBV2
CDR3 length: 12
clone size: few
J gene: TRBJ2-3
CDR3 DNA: TGTGCCAGCAGTGACCCCACAGATACGCAGTATTTT
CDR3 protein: CASSDPTDTQYF

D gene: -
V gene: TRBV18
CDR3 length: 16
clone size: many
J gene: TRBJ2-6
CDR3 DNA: TGTGCCAGCTCATCCGAGGGGGTGGCCGGGGCCAACGTCCTGACTTTC
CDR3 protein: CASSSEGVAGANVLTF

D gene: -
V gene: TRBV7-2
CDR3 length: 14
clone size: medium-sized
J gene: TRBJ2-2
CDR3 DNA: TGTGCCAGCAGCTTAAGCAGGGGCACCGGGGAGCTGTTTTTT
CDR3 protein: CASSLSRGTGELFF

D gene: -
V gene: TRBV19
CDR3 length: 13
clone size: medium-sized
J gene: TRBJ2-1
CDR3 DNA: TGTGCCAGTAAGGTAACGGACTACAATGAGCAGTTCTTC
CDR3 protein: CASKVTDYNEQFF

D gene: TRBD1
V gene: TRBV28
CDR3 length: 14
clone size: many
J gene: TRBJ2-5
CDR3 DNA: TGTGCCAGCAGAAAGAGGGACAGCCAAGAGACCCAGTACTTC
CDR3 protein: CASRKRDSQETQYF

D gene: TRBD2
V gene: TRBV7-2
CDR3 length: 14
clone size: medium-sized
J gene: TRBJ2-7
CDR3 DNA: TGTGCCAGCAGCATTGGACTAGCGGCATACGAGCAGTACTTC
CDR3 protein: CASSIGLAAYEQYF

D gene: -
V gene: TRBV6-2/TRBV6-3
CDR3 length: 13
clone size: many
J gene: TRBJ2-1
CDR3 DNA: TGTGCCAGCAGTTACTCGACGTCCGATGAGCAGTTCTTC
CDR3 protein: CASSYSTSDEQFF

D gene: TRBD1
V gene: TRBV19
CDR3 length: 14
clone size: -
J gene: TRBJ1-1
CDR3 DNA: TGTGCCAGTAGTATCCGCCCGGGACAGAGTGAAGCTTTCTTT
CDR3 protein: CASSIRPGQSEAFF

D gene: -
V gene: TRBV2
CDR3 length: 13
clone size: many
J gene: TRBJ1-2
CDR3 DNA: TGTGCCAGCAGTGGAGACACGAACTATGGCTACACCTTC
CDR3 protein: CASSGDTNYGYTF

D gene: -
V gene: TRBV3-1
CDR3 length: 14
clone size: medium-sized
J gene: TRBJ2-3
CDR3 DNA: TGTGCCAGCAGCTTGACCGGGGGTCGGGATACGCAGTATTTT
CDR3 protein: CASSLTGGRDTQYF

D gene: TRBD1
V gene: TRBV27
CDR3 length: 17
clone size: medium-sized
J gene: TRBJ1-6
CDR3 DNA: TGTGCCAGCAGTCAATATTGGACAGGGGGCGATAATTCACCCCTCCACTTT
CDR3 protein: CASSQYWTGGDNSPLHF

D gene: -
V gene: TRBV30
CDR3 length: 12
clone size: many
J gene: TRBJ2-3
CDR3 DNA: TGTGCCAGGGGCCAGAGCACAGATACGCAGTATTTT
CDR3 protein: CARGQSTDTQYF

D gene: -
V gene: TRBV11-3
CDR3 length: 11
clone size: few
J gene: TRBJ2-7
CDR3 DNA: TGTGCCACCATCACCAATAACGAGCAGTACTTC
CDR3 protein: CATITNNEQYF

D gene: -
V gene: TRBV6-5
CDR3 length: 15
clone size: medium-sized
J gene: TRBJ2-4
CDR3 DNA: TGTGCCAGCAGTCCCGGACAGTTAGCCAAAAACATTCAGTACTTC
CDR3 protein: CASSPGQLAKNIQYF

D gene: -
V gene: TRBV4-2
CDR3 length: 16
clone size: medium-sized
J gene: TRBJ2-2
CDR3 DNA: TGTGCCAGCAGCCAAGATCGGCGGCCTGAGGCCGGGGAGCTGTTTTTT
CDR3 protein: CASSQDRRPEAGELFF

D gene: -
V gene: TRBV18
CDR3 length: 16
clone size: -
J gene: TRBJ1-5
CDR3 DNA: TGTGCCAGCTCACCAGTTGGGGAATGGGGCAATCAGCCCCAGCATTTT
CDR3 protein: CASSPVGEWGNQPQHF

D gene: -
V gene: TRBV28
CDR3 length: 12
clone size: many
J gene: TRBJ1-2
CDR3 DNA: TGTGCCAGCAGCGAGACCAACTATGGCTACACCTTC
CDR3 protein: CASSETNYGYTF